The 20 T cell receptor beta chains presented below share a single source sample, sequenced in a study of blood T cell repertoires in COVID-19. The data were produced by immunoSEQ multiplex PCR, yet TCRdb's version contains in-frame clones alone and is incomplete. The sample lists about 69,000 clones, more than 70% seen once, with roughly 50% in the top ten. Specimen: peripheral blood. These receptors were obtained from a human donor in a cohort sampled during active COVID-19.

V usage is TRBV7-9 and J usage is TRBJ1-4, with D possibly TRBD1 on 5 matching bases. This CDR3 is 16 amino acids long. Germline loops: CDR1 SEHNR, CDR2 FQNEAQ (reference sequence). With 4 bases removed from V and 2 bases from J, the gap between germline ends came to 14 bases. CDR3 DNA: TGTGCCAGCAGCTCCAGGTGGGGGAGGACTAATGAAAAACTGTTTTTT. Its protein product is CASSSRWGRTNEKLFF.

This chain uses TRBV5-1 with TRBJ2-3; 7 bases are shared with TRBD2. Trimming removed 0 bases from V and 2 bases from J; junction bases left unmatched: 6. CDR3 length: 16 amino acids. Germline assignment: CDR1 SGHRS and CDR2 YFSETQ. This CDR3 is CASSLVAGGNTDTQYF. The DNA for the CDR3 is TGCGCCAGCAGCTTGGTCGCCGGGGGGAACACAGATACGCAGTATTTT. The whole variable domain, remainder taken from reference TRBV5-1 and TRBJ2-3, is KAGVTQTPRYLIKTRGQQVTLSCSPISGHRSVSWYQQTPGQGLQFLFEYFSETQRNKGNFPGRFSGRQFSNSRSEMNVSTLELGDSALYLCASSLVAGGNTDTQYFGPGTRLTVL.

The V gene is TRBV5-6, the J gene TRBJ1-2; D ambiguous. The CDR3 length is 18 residues. Germline V gives CDR1 SGHDT, CDR2 YYEEEE. V was trimmed by 2 bases and J by 4 bases, leaving 24 bases between them. CDR3: CASSFPGITAHRAYGYTF. The CDR3, as DNA: TGTGCCAGCAGCTTTCCCGGGATTACCGCACACCGGGCCTATGGCTACACCTTC.

V gene TRBV28 combines with J gene TRBJ1-2; 7 bases are a match to TRBD1. V dropped 6 bases and J dropped 2; count of bases not matched to a gene: 6. The CDR3 covers 14 residues. Germline V gene sequence: CDR1 MDHEN, CDR2 SYDVKM. The CDR3 is CASSRDSRNYGYTF. CDR3 sequence (DNA): TGTGCCAGCAGCCGGGACAGTCGAAACTATGGCTACACCTTC.

The J gene is TRBJ2-2, the V gene TRBV5-1, with 9 bases identical to TRBD2. The V gene end was trimmed by 3 bases and the J gene end by 0 bases; junction bases not matched to a gene: 6. Per germline, CDR1 SGHRS and CDR2 YFSETQ. CDR3 length: 17 residues. The CDR3 DNA reads as TGCGCCAGCAGCTCCAAATTAGCGGGGGCGAACACCGGGGAGCTGTTTTTT. Protein product: CASSSKLAGANTGELFF. Combining the CDR3 with reference TRBV5-1 and TRBJ2-2 gives the whole variable domain KAGVTQTPRYLIKTRGQQVTLSCSPISGHRSVSWYQQTPGQGLQFLFEYFSETQRNKGNFPGRFSGRQFSNSRSEMNVSTLELGDSALYLCASSSKLAGANTGELFFGEGSRLTVL.

The J gene is TRBJ2-7, the V gene TRBV7-2; 7 nucleotides line up with TRBD1. Germline CDR1 is SGHTA and CDR2 is FQGNSA. V dropped 5 bases and J dropped 0; count of bases not matched to a gene: 4. The CDR3 length is 14 residues. The CDR3 sequence is CASSPGDSSYEQYF. The CDR3, as DNA: TGTGCCAGCAGCCCCGGGGACAGCTCCTACGAGCAGTACTTC. The variable domain in full, with the rest retrieved from reference TRBV7-2 and TRBJ2-7, is GAGVSQSPSNKVTEKGKDVELRCDPISGHTALYWYRQSLGQGLEFLIYFQGNSAPDKSGLPSDRFSAERTGGSVSTLTIQRTQQEDSAVYLCASSPGDSSYEQYFGPGTRLTVT.

The CDR3 DNA follows: TGTGCCAGTAGTAAACCGGGACAGGGCTACAATGAGCAGTTCTTC. This codes for CASSKPGQGYNEQFF. This rearrangement joins TRBV19 to TRBJ2-1; 9 bases are a match to TRBD1. Germline loops: CDR1 LNHDA, CDR2 SQIVND (reference sequence). V lost 4 bases and J lost 3; bases outside the gene matches: 4. The CDR3 sequence is 15 residues long.

The chain employs TRBV5-1 and TRBJ1-5, with D possibly being TRBD1 (5 bases). Trimming stripped 5 bases from V and 2 bases from J, with 14 bases between. There are 15 residues in the CDR3. Per germline, CDR1 SGHRS and CDR2 YFSETQ. CDR3 region: CASRVGAEGNQPQHF. The CDR3 coding sequence is TGCGCCAGCAGGGTAGGGGCCGAGGGCAATCAGCCCCAGCATTTT.

J is TRBJ2-6 and V is TRBV27; D is perhaps TRBD1 (6 bases). In germline, CDR1 is MNHEY, CDR2 SMNVEV (reference sequence). Deletions cut 2 bases from V and 4 bases from J, with 12 bases between. The CDR3 contains 16 residues. In nucleotides, the CDR3 is TGTGCCAGCAGTTTAGGGCAGGGGCCCGGGGCCAACGTCCTGACTTTC. Translating gives CASSLGQGPGANVLTF.

The chain joins TRBV20-1 to TRBJ1-2, with D possibly TRBD1 on 5 matching bases. The germline V gene encodes CDR1 DFQATT and CDR2 SNEGSKA (reference sequence). The ends were cut back, 3 bases at V and 3 bases at J, with 5 bases in the middle. The CDR3 runs 11 residues. The CDR3 sequence is CSARTDYGYTF. The CDR3 coding sequence is TGCAGTGCTAGGACAGACTATGGCTACACCTTC.

The chain uses TRBV6-5 and TRBJ2-1, with D possibly TRBD2 on 6 matching bases. The CDR3 contains 14 residues. Germline CDR1 MNHEY, CDR2 SVGAGI. Trimming shortened V by 8 bases and J by 3 bases, and 14 bases separated the two germline ends. The CDR3 nucleotides read TGTGCCAGCGCCCGGGACTGGAGCTACAATGAGCAGTTCTTC. Its translation is CASARDWSYNEQFF.

The chain has TRBV29-1 and TRBJ1-4; a possible D gene is TRBD1 (5 bases). Germline V CDR1 and CDR2: SQVTM, ANQGSEA. The CDR3 covers 15 residues. With 5 bases removed from V and 4 bases from J, the gap between germline ends came to 17 bases. The CDR3 DNA reads as TGCAGCGTTAACCCGACAGCCACGGGTAATGAAAAACTGTTTTTT. Its translation is CSVNPTATGNEKLFF.

The chain recombines TRBV7-8 with TRBJ2-3; maybe TRBD1 (6 bases). Germline V gives CDR1 SGHVS, CDR2 FQNEAQ. CDR3 length: 17 amino acids. V was cut by 5 bases and J by 4 bases, with 22 bases left in between. Here the CDR3 reads CASSGWDIGVEPDTQYF. CDR3 in DNA: TGTGCCAGCAGCGGCTGGGACATTGGGGTGGAACCAGATACGCAGTATTTT.

The chain combines TRBV12-2 with TRBJ2-1; no DNA check was done on the table's D call, TRBD2. TRBV12-2 corresponds to a pseudogene. The CDR3 spans 18 residues. CDR3 in amino acids: CARIDLRAAKISYNEQFF. DNA of the CDR3: TGTGCAAGAATAGATTTGCGAGCGGCGAAGATCTCCTACAATGAGCAGTTCTTC.

V gene TRBV19 combines with J gene TRBJ1-5; D may be TRBD1 (6 bases). The CDR3 totals 15 residues. CDR1 and CDR2 from the germline V gene are LNHDA and SQIVND (reference sequence). The V end was cut by 3 bases, the J end by 4 bases, with 13 bases between. In nucleotides, the CDR3 is TGTGCCAGTAGTATGGCCGGGACACTAAATCAGCCCCAGCATTTT. This codes for CASSMAGTLNQPQHF.

The rearrangement joins TRBV12-3 or TRBV12-4 to TRBJ1-1; maybe TRBD1 (6 bases). V lost 5 bases and J 6 bases, leaving 13 bases between the germline ends. There are 13 residues in the CDR3. The DNA of the CDR3 is TGTGCCAGCAGTACAGGGTCGGGCGCTGAAGCTTTCTTT. Its translation: CASSTGSGAEAFF.

V and J are TRBV29-1 and TRBJ2-5; D possibly corresponds to TRBD1 (6 bases). Per the germline V gene, CDR1 is SQVTM and CDR2 is ANQGSEA. Deletions cut 7 bases from V and 4 bases from J, with 16 bases between. This CDR3 region has 13 residues. CDR3 sequence reads: CSAGQLTGETQYF. CDR3 DNA: TGCAGCGCCGGACAGTTAACGGGAGAGACCCAGTACTTC.

V gene TRBV5-1 combines with J gene TRBJ2-2, with D possibly matching TRBD1 (6 bases). V lost 4 bases to trimming and J lost 13 bases, with 17 bases between them. Germline CDR1 SGHRS, CDR2 YFSETQ. This CDR3 contains 13 residues. CDR3 amino acids: CASSEQGSGLLFF. Written as DNA, the CDR3 is TGCGCCAGCAGCGAACAGGGTTCGGGTTTGCTGTTTTTT.

The gene calls are TRBV7-6 and TRBJ2-1; D might be TRBD2 (6 bases). The V and J ends lost 3 bases and 4 bases respectively, with 16 bases between them. CDR3 length: 16 residues. CDR1 and CDR2 (germline): SGHVS, FNYEAQ. CDR3 sequence reads: CASSFRLVPKYNEQFF. The CDR3 DNA reads TGTGCCAGCAGCTTCAGACTAGTCCCTAAATACAATGAGCAGTTCTTC.

In nucleotides, the CDR3 is TGCGCCAGCAGCTTGGGACAAGTGAACACCGGGGAGCTGTTTTTT. Translated, it gives CASSLGQVNTGELFF. V usage is TRBV5-1 and J usage is TRBJ2-2; unclear D gene. V dropped 0 bases and J dropped 1 base, with 7 bases sitting between them. This CDR3 has 15 residues. Germline V lookup: CDR1 SGHRS, CDR2 YFSETQ.